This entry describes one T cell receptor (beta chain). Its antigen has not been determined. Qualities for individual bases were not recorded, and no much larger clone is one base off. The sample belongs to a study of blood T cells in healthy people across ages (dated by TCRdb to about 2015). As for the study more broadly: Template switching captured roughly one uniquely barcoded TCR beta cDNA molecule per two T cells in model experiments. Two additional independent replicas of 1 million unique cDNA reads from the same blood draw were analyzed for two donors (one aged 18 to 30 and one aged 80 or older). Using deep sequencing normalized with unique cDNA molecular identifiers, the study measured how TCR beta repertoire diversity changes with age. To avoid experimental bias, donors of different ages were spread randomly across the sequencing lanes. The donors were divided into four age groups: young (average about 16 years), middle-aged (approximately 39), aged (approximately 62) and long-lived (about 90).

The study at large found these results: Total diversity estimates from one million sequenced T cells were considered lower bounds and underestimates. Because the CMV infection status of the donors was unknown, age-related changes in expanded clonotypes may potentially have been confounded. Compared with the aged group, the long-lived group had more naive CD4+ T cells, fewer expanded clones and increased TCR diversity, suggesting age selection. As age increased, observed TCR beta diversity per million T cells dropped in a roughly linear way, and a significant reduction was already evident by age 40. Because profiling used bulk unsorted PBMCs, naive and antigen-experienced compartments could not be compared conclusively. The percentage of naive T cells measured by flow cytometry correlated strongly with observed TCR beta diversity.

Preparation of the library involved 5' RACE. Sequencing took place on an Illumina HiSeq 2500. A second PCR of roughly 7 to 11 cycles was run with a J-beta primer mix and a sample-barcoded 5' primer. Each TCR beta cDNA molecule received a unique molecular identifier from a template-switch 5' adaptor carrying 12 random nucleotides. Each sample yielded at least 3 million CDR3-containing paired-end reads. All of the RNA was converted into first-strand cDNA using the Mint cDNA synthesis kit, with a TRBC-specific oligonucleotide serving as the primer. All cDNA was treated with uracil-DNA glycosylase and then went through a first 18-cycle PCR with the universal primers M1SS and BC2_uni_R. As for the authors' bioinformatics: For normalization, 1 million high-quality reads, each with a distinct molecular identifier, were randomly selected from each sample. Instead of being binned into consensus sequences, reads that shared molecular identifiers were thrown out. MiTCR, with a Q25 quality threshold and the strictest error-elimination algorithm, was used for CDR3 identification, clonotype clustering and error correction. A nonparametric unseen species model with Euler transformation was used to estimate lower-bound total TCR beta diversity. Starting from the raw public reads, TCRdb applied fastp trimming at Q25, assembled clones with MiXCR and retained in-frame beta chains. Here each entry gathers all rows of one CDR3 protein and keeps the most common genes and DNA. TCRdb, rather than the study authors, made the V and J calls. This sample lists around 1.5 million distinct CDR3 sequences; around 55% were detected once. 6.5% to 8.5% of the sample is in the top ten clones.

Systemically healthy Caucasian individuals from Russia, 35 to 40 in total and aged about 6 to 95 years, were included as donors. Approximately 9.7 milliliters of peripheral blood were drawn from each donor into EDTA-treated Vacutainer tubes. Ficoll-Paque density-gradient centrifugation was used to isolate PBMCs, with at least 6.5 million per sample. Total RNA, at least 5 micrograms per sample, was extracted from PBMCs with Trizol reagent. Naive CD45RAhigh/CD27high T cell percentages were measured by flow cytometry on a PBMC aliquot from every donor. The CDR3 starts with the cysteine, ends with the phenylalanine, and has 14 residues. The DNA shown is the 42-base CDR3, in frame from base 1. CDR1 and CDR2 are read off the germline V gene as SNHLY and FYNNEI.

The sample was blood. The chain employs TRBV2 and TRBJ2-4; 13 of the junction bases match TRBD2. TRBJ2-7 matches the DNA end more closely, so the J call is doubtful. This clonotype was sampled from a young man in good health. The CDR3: CASIGGLAGDEQYF. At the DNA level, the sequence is TGTGCCAGCATTGGAGGACTAGCGGGAGACGAGCAGTACTTC.